The 6 T cell receptor beta chains reported below all come from one sample, sequenced in a study of sequential checkpoint blockade in melanoma. Measured with immunoSEQ multiplex PCR; TCRdb has only the in-frame clones, and not every one. The table has about 20,000 clones, around 75% seen once. The treatment here: randomized to nivolumab then ipilimumab (arm A) or the reverse (arm B). The material sequenced was CD8+ T cells sorted from blood (inferred from file names), taken from a patient given nivolumab and ipilimumab in sequence. These TCRs come from a human donor with melanoma.

The gene calls are TRBV5-1 and TRBJ2-1; the match to TRBD2 covers 8 bases. Per germline, CDR1 SGHRS and CDR2 YFSETQ. With V trimmed by 8 bases and J by 7 bases, 11 bases remained unmatched. The CDR3 totals 14 residues. CDR3 residues: CASNTGTRGNEQFF. CDR3 sequence (DNA): TGCGCCAGTAACACCGGGACTAGAGGGAATGAGCAGTTCTTC.

This rearrangement joins TRBV7-6 to TRBJ2-7, with D unresolved. V shed 5 bases and J shed 3 bases, with 11 bases lying between them. This CDR3 region has 13 residues. From germline, CDR1 is SGHVS and CDR2 FNYEAQ. The CDR3 region is CASSPPVSYEQYF. The CDR3 DNA sequence: TGTGCCAGCAGCCCCCCAGTAAGCTACGAGCAGTACTTC.

V usage is TRBV4-1 and J usage is TRBJ2-5; 11 bases match TRBD2. In germline, CDR1 is MGHRA, CDR2 YSYEKL. This CDR3 is 16 amino acids long. The J segment lost 4 bases and the V segment lost 1 base, leaving 5 bases of the junction unmatched. CDR3 amino acids: CASSQGGLAAAETQYF. The CDR3 bases are TGCGCCAGCAGCCAAGGGGGACTAGCGGCGGCAGAGACCCAGTACTTC.

V and J are TRBV27 and TRBJ2-3, with 8 bases matching TRBD2. CDR1 and CDR2 (germline): MNHEY, SMNVEV (reference sequence). Losses at the gene ends were 10 bases for V and 0 bases for J; bases not matched to a gene: 9. The CDR3 length is 15 residues. CDR3 sequence: CATGTTSASTDTQYF. The CDR3 DNA sequence: TGTGCCACCGGAACGACTAGCGCAAGCACAGATACGCAGTATTTT.

The J gene is TRBJ2-2, the V gene TRBV9, with D perhaps matching TRBD2 (5 bases). This CDR3 is 16 amino acids long. Germline V gene lookup returns CDR1 SGDLS and CDR2 YYNGEE. The ends were cut back, 0 bases at V and 7 bases at J, with 16 bases in the middle. The chain's CDR3 is CASSVDRGESGGELFF. CDR3 nucleotide sequence: TGTGCCAGCAGCGTAGACCGGGGAGAGAGTGGCGGGGAGCTGTTTTTT.

The J gene is TRBJ2-7, the V gene TRBV4-2; unclear D gene. The germline gives CDR1 LGHNA, CDR2 YNFKEQ. The CDR3 totals 11 residues. The V and J ends lost 1 base and 5 bases respectively, with 3 bases between them. Here the CDR3 reads CASSQGDEQYF. CDR3 sequence (DNA): TGTGCCAGCAGCCAAGGCGACGAGCAGTACTTC.